Detailed here is one T cell receptor (beta chain). This clonotype was picked up a small number of times. It lacks a known antigen. No much larger clone is present one base from it, and per-base qualities are unavailable. The sample is drawn from a study of regulatory T cells in long-lasting Graves disease (TCRdb year 2021). The study in broad terms: Patients with newly diagnosed Graves' disease had been on antithyroid drugs for under 3 months. Peripheral blood TCR sequencing and RNA sequencing compared persistent Graves' disease patients with newly diagnosed Graves' disease patients. The study was registered as a clinical trial and conducted in China. TCR sequencing covered roughly 13 persistent and some 20 newly diagnosed Graves' disease patients, around 35 samples in total.

The full study reports these points: Sequencing and analysis were restricted to the TCR beta chain. Persistent Graves' disease patients showed lower TCR Shannon entropy and fewer highly expanded clones than newly diagnosed patients, suggesting clonal expansion. More public clonotypes were shared among persistent patients (roughly 2,700) than among newly diagnosed patients (approximately 1,000). The authors noted that the small sample size was a limitation that may lower accuracy. Preferential use of TRBV28, TRBJ1-2 and TRBJ2-5 was observed in persistent disease, whereas TRBV20-1 and TRBJ2-1 were favored in newly diagnosed disease. The study examined only peripheral blood because the primary lesion, thyroid tissue, could not be accessed.

Library preparation employed multiplex PCR. The listed sequencing device is Illumina HiSeq 4000. iRepertoire HTBI primers and Arm-PCR amplification of CDR3 regions were used to construct TCR beta libraries. Gel purification was performed on PCR products prior to sequencing. In the paper's pipeline: A total of some 65 TRBV and under 15 TRBJ segments were identified across samples and were used for gene usage analysis of CDR3 amino acid clonotypes. COPE and FqMerger were used to merge filtered high-quality paired reads into contigs. Contigs were aligned with BLAST to IMGT TRBV, TRBD and TRBJ reference genes, and CDR3 was defined per IMGT. Highly expanded clones were defined as clonotypes with a frequency above 0.1%. Shannon entropy was used to measure repertoire diversity, and the Gini coefficient was used to measure V-J evenness. Clonotypes shared by more than one individual were considered public. The public reads were reprocessed in TCRdb via fastp at Q25 and MiXCR, keeping in-frame beta chains. Records with the same CDR3 protein are collapsed into one entry carrying the most frequent genes and DNA. These V and J calls derive from TCRdb rather than the authors' analysis. For this sample there are 400,000 to 450,000 distinct CDR3 sequences; about 15% appear just once. Over 15% of the sample is in the top ten clones.

The germline V gene specifies SGDLS as CDR1 and YYNGEE as CDR2. From the cysteine through the phenylalanine, the CDR3 covers 15 amino acids. Kept here is only the CDR3 DNA, which spans 45 bases and is read in frame from base 1. Trimming at the junction amounts to 3 bases on V and 2 bases on J, and the germline ends lie 11 bases apart. Read against the paper, the sample's time point label means: newly diagnosed GD, antithyroid drugs for less than 3 months. For both TCR sequencing and RNA sequencing, RNA was extracted from PBMCs using TRIzol. Graves' disease was diagnosed according to American Thyroid Association guidelines. Patients were recruited from an endocrinology department in Xi'an, China. Each patient gave about 8.1 milliliters of peripheral blood, collected in an EDTA anticoagulant tube. Ficoll Paque Plus density gradient separation was used to isolate PBMCs, and no further T cell sorting was performed. An Agilent 2100 Bioanalyzer and agarose gel were used to check RNA quality, and a NanoDrop 2000 was used to measure RNA concentration.

A further study also used this sample, focusing on T cells in Graves' hyperthyroidism and ophthalmopathy. That second report states: Stable Graves' hyperthyroidism was defined as no progression to ophthalmopathy during 18 months of follow-up. Hyperthyroidism patients were newly diagnosed, with disease duration under 2 months, and aged 18 to 65 years. Any patient with an uncontrolled infection, another autoimmune disease, pregnancy or lactation was excluded. Diagnoses were based on clinical symptoms, serum thyroxine and TRAb, thyroid ultrasound and orbital computed tomography. The TCR CDR3 was subjected to a first round of RT-PCR using the HTBI primer set and the Qiagen OneStep RT-PCR kit. Most expanded thyroid clonotypes (frequency above 0.001) were also detected in blood, a finding suggesting that blood repertoires may reflect thyroid immune responses. Ophthalmopathy was separated from stable hyperthyroidism by a 13 V-J signature model, with approximately 89% sensitivity and approximately 81% specificity obtained in cross-validation and 80%/75% obtained in testing. In validation, progression to ophthalmopathy was predicted by the model with roughly 71% sensitivity and under 85% specificity, a median of about 6.8 months before onset. To identify TCR V-J signatures that set the groups apart, the researchers used a discovery cohort of roughly 100 patients, made up of under 45 with Graves' ophthalmopathy and approximately 57 with stable Graves' hyperthyroidism. Prospective prediction of ophthalmopathy was tested in an independent validation cohort consisting of fewer than 20 hyperthyroidism patients and some 16 patients who later progressed to ophthalmopathy. The 90 or so discovery patients were randomly split 7:3 into training and test sets. In more than five Graves' hyperthyroidism patients, the study also compared T-cell repertoires from thyroid tissue with T-cell repertoires from blood. Once sampling was done, hyperthyroidism patients were given methimazole at a starting dose of 30 mg daily, whereas ophthalmopathy patients were given high-dose intravenous methylprednisolone. A second multiplex PCR round built the libraries, followed by size selection and purification. The libraries were sequenced on an Illumina HiSeq2000 using paired-end 100 bp reads. SOAPnuke was used to process the raw data, throwing out any read that contained adapters or uncalled bases, had a mean Phred below 15, or lacked an exact constant-primer or identifier match. High-quality paired reads were merged with COPE v1.2.5, and unique nucleotide sequences were defined as clonotypes. Clonotypes were aligned to IMGT TRBV, TRBD and TRBJ reference segments using MiTCR v1.1. Analysis was restricted to V-J combinations with a frequency above 0.0001, which covered roughly 99% of repertoires. The TCS score was defined as the ratio of F50 (clonal expansion) to E x V (chaos), calculated using BLOSUM62-based TCRdist between CDR3 peptides within each V-J. Welch's t-statistics and random forest reduced some 510 V-J features to roughly 13, which were used in a naive Bayes classifier (R e1071). No statistical method was used to fix the sample size in advance, and group allocation was not hidden from the investigators. According to the paper, TCR Vbeta CDR3 sequencing was carried out on 135 peripheral blood samples, which came from more than 40 ophthalmopathy, around 75 hyperthyroidism and roughly 17 progressor patients.

The receptor was derived from a woman aged 25-40 years with Graves disease. Donor details come from another sample of the same person, matched by shared clones. Source: peripheral blood mononuclear cells (PBMCs), taken at new diagnosis, from a patient treated with antithyroid drugs. The rearrangement combines TRBV9 with TRBJ1-4, with no confidently assigned D gene. The DNA is as follows: TGTGCCAGCAGCGCCTCACTTGCTACTAATGAAAAACTGTTTTTT. The encoded protein is CASSASLATNEKLFF.